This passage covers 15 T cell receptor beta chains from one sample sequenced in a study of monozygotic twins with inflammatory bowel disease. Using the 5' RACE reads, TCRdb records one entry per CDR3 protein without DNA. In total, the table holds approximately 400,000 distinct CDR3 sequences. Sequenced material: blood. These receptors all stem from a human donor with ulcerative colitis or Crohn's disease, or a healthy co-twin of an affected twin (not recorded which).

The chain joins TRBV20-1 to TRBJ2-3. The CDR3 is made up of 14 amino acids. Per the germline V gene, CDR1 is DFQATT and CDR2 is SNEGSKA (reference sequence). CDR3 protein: CSASTRLNTDTQYF.

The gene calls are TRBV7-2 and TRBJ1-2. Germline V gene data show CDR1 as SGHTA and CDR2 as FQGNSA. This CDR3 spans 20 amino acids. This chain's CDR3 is CASSLARGLDSEGLRYGYTF.

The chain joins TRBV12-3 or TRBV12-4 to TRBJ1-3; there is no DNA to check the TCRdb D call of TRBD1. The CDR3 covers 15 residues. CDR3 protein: CATSRQGNSGNTIYF.

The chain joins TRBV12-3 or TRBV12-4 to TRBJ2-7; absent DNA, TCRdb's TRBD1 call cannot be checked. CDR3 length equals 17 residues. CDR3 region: CASSSPLGTGFPGEQYF.

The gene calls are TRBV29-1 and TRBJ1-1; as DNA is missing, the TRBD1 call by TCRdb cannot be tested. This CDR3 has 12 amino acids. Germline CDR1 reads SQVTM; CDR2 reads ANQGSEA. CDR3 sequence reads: CSVEGQGAEAFF.

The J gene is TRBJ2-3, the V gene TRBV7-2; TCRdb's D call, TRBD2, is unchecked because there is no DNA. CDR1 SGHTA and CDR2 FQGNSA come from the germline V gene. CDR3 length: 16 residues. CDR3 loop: CASSLGVGLYTDTQYF.

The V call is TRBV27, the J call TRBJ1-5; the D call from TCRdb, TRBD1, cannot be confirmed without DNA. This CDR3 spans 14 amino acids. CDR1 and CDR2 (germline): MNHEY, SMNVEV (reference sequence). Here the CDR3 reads CASSARDRDQPQHF.

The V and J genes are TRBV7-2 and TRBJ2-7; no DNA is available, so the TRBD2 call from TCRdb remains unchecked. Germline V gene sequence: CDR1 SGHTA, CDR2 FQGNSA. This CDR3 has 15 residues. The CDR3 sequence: CASSSIAGGTYEQYF. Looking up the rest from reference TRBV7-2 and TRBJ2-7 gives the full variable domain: GAGVSQSPSNKVTEKGKDVELRCDPISGHTALYWYRQSLGQGLEFLIYFQGNSAPDKSGLPSDRFSAERTGGSVSTLTIQRTQQEDSAVYLCASSSIAGGTYEQYFGPGTRLTVT.

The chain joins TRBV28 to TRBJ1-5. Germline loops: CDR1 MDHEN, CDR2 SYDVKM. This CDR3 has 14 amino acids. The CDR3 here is CASSFMRGNQPQHF.

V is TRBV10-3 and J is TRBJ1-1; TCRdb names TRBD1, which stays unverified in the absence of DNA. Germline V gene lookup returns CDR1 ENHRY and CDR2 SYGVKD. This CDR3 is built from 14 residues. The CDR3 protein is CAISATGANTEAFF.

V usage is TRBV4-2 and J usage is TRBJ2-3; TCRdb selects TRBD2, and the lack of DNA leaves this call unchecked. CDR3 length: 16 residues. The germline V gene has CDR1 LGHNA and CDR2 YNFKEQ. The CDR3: CASSQVLAGGPDTQYF.

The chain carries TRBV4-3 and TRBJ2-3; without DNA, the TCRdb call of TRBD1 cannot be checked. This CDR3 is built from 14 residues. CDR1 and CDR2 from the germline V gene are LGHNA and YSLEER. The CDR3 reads CASSQYGAESTQYF.

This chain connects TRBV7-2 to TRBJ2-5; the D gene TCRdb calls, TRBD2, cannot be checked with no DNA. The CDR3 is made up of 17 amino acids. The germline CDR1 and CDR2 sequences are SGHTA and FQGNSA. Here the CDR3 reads CASRLPGTSEYQETQYF.

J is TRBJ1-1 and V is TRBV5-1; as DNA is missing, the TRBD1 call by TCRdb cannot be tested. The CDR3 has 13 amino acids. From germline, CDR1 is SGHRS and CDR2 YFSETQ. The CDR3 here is CASSVIPGQEAFF.

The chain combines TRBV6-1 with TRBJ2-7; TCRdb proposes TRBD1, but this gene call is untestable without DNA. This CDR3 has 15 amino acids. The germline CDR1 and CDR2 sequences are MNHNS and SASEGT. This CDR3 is CASSEKWDGAYEQYF.